This T cell receptor beta chain was obtained from a study of vaccination and CD4 T cells after COVID-19. With respect to this clonotype: Its antigen is unidentified.

Described treatment: roughly ten-day PBMC culture with coronavirus spike peptide pools or control peptides (ViraFEST assay). The Oncomine TCR Beta short-read assay was applied to DNA of cultured CD4+ T cells. TCRdb analysed the PCR reads with MiXCR anew, one entry per CDR3 protein. The sample contains about 11,000 distinct CDR3 sequences, less than 70% of which appear only once. Germline V CDR1 and CDR2: SGHTA, FQGTGA. This CDR3 is built from 13 residues. Trimming stripped 0 bases from V and 5 bases from J, with 7 bases between. The sequenced sample was CD4+ T cells from blood, cultured in vitro. This TCR derives from a human donor who had recovered from COVID-19. The chain links TRBV7-3 to TRBJ1-1; D unresolved. CDR3 amino acids: CASSLTMGTEAFF. The CDR3 DNA reads TGTGCCAGCAGCTTAACGATGGGGACTGAAGCTTTCTTT.